The 23 T cell receptor beta chains reported below all come from one sample, sequenced in a study of control samples from healthy donors and cancer patients. Profiled with immunoSEQ multiplex PCR; TCRdb holds only in-frame clones, not every one. This table holds about 55,000 clones, approximately 95% found once. Specimen: blood. Receptors originate from a young woman in good health.

The chain employs TRBV7-2 and TRBJ2-7, with TRBD2 matching over 7 bases. Germline V gene sequence: CDR1 SGHTA, CDR2 FQGNSA. The CDR3 is made up of 15 amino acids. J was trimmed by 3 bases and V by 5 bases; bases with no gene match: 10. CDR3 nucleotides: TGTGCCAGCAGCCATGGGACTATCAACTTCTACGAGCAGTACTTC. Its protein product is CASSHGTINFYEQYF.

This clone was found once. The CDR3 coding sequence is TGTGCCAGCAGCTCCGCAAGTTCACCCCTCCACTTT. This sequence encodes CASSSASSPLHF. This chain uses TRBV11-2 with TRBJ1-6; D not certain. V was clipped by 4 bases and J by 9 bases, with 7 bases between them. The CDR3 is 12 residues long. Germline V gives CDR1 SGHAT, CDR2 FQNNGV.

The chain combines TRBV9 with TRBJ2-1; TRBD1 might be the D (6 bases). This CDR3 spans 15 amino acids. Germline CDR1 is SGDLS and CDR2 is YYNGEE. V was shortened by 0 bases and J by 9 bases, with 16 bases between the two germline ends. DNA of the CDR3: TGTGCCAGCAGCGTAGCTACTCAGGGACACACTGAGCAGTTCTTC. Translated, it gives CASSVATQGHTEQFF.

The rearrangement joins TRBV19 to TRBJ1-2; 9 positions agree with TRBD1. The V and J ends lost 3 bases and 3 bases, in that order; junction bases with no gene match: 2. The CDR3 runs 14 residues. Germline CDR1 and CDR2: LNHDA and SQIVND (reference sequence). The CDR3 here is CASSITGGDYGYTF. CDR3 nucleotides: TGTGCCAGTAGTATCACAGGGGGCGACTATGGCTACACCTTC.

As to this clone: An end of the junction does not agree with germline; a read error may underlie this. The rearrangement links TRBV7-7 to TRBJ2-7; D possibly corresponds to TRBD1 (5 bases). The length of the CDR3 is 12 residues. Germline values: CDR1 SSHAT, CDR2 FNYEAQ (reference sequence). The CDR3 region has the DNA TGTGCTAGCAGCTATCCAGGGTCCGAGCAGTACTTC. Translation: CASSYPGSEQYF.

The CDR3: CASSVTVHNEQFF. The DNA for the CDR3 is TGTGCCAGCAGCGTAACCGTGCACAATGAGCAGTTCTTC. V gene TRBV9 combines with J gene TRBJ2-1; D call uncertain. This CDR3 comprises 13 residues. Germline-derived CDR1 and CDR2 are SGDLS and YYNGEE. V lost 1 base and J lost 5, with 7 bases in between.

The chain joins TRBV2 to TRBJ1-2, with D hard to call. The length of the CDR3 is 13 residues. Germline V gene lookup returns CDR1 SNHLY and CDR2 FYNNEI. With 7 bases removed from V and 0 bases from J, the gap between germline ends came to 9 bases. DNA of the CDR3: TGTGCCAGCACCTCAGGCGCTAACTATGGCTACACCTTC. Encoded protein: CASTSGANYGYTF. The full variable domain, with the rest looked up from reference TRBV2 and TRBJ1-2, is EPEVTQTPSHQVTQMGQEVILRCVPISNHLYFYWYRQILGQKVEFLVSFYNNEISEKSEIFDDQFSVERPDGSNFTLKIRSTKLEDSAMYFCASTSGANYGYTFGSGTRLTVV.

The chain combines TRBV5-1 with TRBJ2-1; 10 positions agree with TRBD1. The trim removed 7 bases at V and 3 bases at J, leaving 7 bases unmatched. The CDR3 length is 15 residues. Germline loops: CDR1 SGHRS, CDR2 YFSETQ. Here the CDR3 DNA reads TGCGCCAGCCTCCTCGGGACAGGGGACTACAATGAGCAGTTCTTC. Its protein product is CASLLGTGDYNEQFF. The variable domain in full, completed from reference TRBV5-1 and TRBJ2-1, reads KAGVTQTPRYLIKTRGQQVTLSCSPISGHRSVSWYQQTPGQGLQFLFEYFSETQRNKGNFPGRFSGRQFSNSRSEMNVSTLELGDSALYLCASLLGTGDYNEQFFGPGTRLTVL.

The chain joins TRBV5-1 to TRBJ1-1; 10 nucleotides align to TRBD1. Unmatched junction bases numbered 4, after V lost 0 bases and J lost 5 bases. The CDR3 runs 15 residues. CDR1 is SGHRS, CDR2 YFSETQ, per germline. CDR3: CASSLEGQGKTEAFF. CDR3 in DNA: TGCGCCAGCAGCTTGGAGGGACAGGGGAAGACTGAAGCTTTCTTT.

This clone was seen just once. The rearrangement links TRBV27 to TRBJ2-2, with TRBD1 matching over 10 bases. The J segment lost 7 bases and the V segment lost 3 bases, leaving 2 bases of the junction unmatched. Germline V lookup: CDR1 MNHEY, CDR2 SMNVEV (reference sequence). This CDR3 comprises 14 residues. The CDR3 nucleotides are TGTGCCAGCAGTTTGACAGGGGGCATCGGGGAGCTGTTTTTT. This sequence encodes CASSLTGGIGELFF.

This clone was found once. A read error may produce the germline difference seen at one junction end. The genes are TRBV6-5 and TRBJ2-1; D gene unclear. The CDR3 consists of 12 residues. Germline assignment: CDR1 MNHEY and CDR2 SVGAGI. CDR3 nucleotides: TGTGCCAGCAGTTACTCCTATAATGAGCAGTTCTTC. Translation gives CASSYSYNEQFF.

This clone appeared once. The rearrangement joins TRBV5-1 to TRBJ2-3, with D maybe TRBD2 (6 bases). The V and J ends lost 3 bases and 2 bases respectively, with 13 bases between them. From germline, CDR1 is SGHRS and CDR2 YFSETQ. This CDR3 comprises 15 residues. This CDR3 is CASSSEGSITDTQYF. For the CDR3, the DNA is TGCGCCAGCAGCTCGGAGGGCTCAATCACAGATACGCAGTATTTT.

The V and J genes are TRBV5-4 and TRBJ2-5; D is unclear. From germline, CDR1 is SGHNT and CDR2 YYREEE (reference sequence). The V gene lost 0 bases and the J gene lost 5 bases, with 2 bases spanning the gap. The CDR3 consists of 11 residues. CDR3 in DNA: TGTGCCAGCAGCTTGGCGGAGACCCAGTACTTC. This codes for CASSLAETQYF.

The rearrangement uses TRBV30 and TRBJ2-1, with 14 bases lining up with TRBD2. The CDR3 extends over 13 amino acids. V gave up 3 bases and J gave up 12 bases; unmatched junction bases: 4. Germline lookup yields CDR1 GTSNPN and CDR2 SVGIG (reference sequence). This CDR3 reads CAWSAGLAGGQFF. As DNA, the CDR3 is TGTGCCTGGAGCGCAGGACTAGCGGGGGGGCAGTTCTTC.

This clone was seen a few times. This chain links TRBV5-1 with TRBJ2-4, with TRBD2 as a possible D gene (6 bases). CDR3 length equals 17 residues. Trimming stripped 0 bases from V and 1 base from J, with 14 bases between. Germline V gene lookup returns CDR1 SGHRS and CDR2 YFSETQ. CDR3 amino acids: CASSLDGGGIAKNIQYF. The CDR3 nucleotides are TGCGCCAGCAGCTTGGACGGGGGAGGCATTGCCAAAAACATTCAGTACTTC.

The chain combines TRBV18 with TRBJ1-1, with D tentatively TRBD1 (6 bases). From germline, CDR1 is KGHSH and CDR2 LQKENI. The CDR3 is 14 residues long. Between the trimmed V and J ends, which lost 4 bases and 5 bases, there was a span of 14 bases. The CDR3 here is CASSLDLGGTEAFF. In nucleotides, the CDR3 is TGTGCCAGCTCACTAGACTTAGGGGGTACTGAAGCTTTCTTT. The full variable domain, rest sourced from reference TRBV18 and TRBJ1-1, is NAGVMQNPRHLVRRRGQEARLRCSPMKGHSHVYWYRQLPEEGLKFMVYLQKENIIDESGMPKERFSAEFPKEGPSILRIQQVVRGDSAAYFCASSLDLGGTEAFFGQGTRLTVV.

V gene TRBV5-4 combines with J gene TRBJ2-1; 8 nucleotides line up with TRBD2. Per the germline V gene, CDR1 is SGHNT and CDR2 is YYREEE (reference sequence). V trimming: 4 bases; J trimming: 0 bases; junction bases outside the gene matches: 9. The CDR3 loop spans 17 amino acids. In DNA form, the CDR3 reads TGTGCCAGCAGCCGGACGGCCGGGACTAGCTCCTACAATGAGCAGTTCTTC. It encodes CASSRTAGTSSYNEQFF. The full variable domain, rest sourced from reference TRBV5-4 and TRBJ2-1, is ETGVTQSPTHLIKTRGQQVTLRCSSQSGHNTVSWYQQALGQGPQFIFQYYREEENGRGNFPPRFSGLQFPNYSSELNVNALELDDSALYLCASSRTAGTSSYNEQFFGPGTRLTVL.

This chain uses TRBV19 with TRBJ1-4; D remains unclear. Germline V CDR1 and CDR2: LNHDA, SQIVND (reference sequence). The ends were cut back, 4 bases at V and 0 bases at J, with 6 bases in the middle. CDR3 size: 14 residues. The CDR3 here is CASSTGATNEKLFF. The CDR3 DNA follows: TGTGCCAGTAGTACAGGAGCAACTAATGAAAAACTGTTTTTT. The variable domain in full, completed from reference TRBV19 and TRBJ1-4, reads DGGITQSPKYLFRKEGQNVTLSCEQNLNHDAMYWYRQDPGQGLRLIYYSQIVNDFQKGDIAEGYSVSREKKESFPLTVTSAQKNPTAFYLCASSTGATNEKLFFGSGTQLSVL.

This clone was seen just once. The gene calls are TRBV6-5 and TRBJ1-1; no reliable D call. The CDR3 spans 13 residues. Germline V gene sequence: CDR1 MNHEY, CDR2 SVGAGI. Between the trimmed V and J ends, which lost 6 bases and 0 bases, there was a span of 8 bases. The CDR3 DNA follows: TGTGCCAGCAGGCCCGTGATGAACACTGAAGCTTTCTTT. This codes for CASRPVMNTEAFF.

This chain connects TRBV5-6 to TRBJ1-1, with TRBD1 matching 7 bases. Germline V gives CDR1 SGHDT, CDR2 YYEEEE. The CDR3 has 14 amino acids. Unmatched junction bases numbered 8, after V lost 3 bases and J lost 6 bases. The CDR3 reads CASSSIDRVSEAFF. DNA for the CDR3: TGTGCCAGCAGCTCGATAGACAGGGTTTCTGAAGCTTTCTTT.

This rearrangement joins TRBV11-2 to TRBJ1-5; D gene unclear. CDR3 length: 14 amino acids. Germline V lookup: CDR1 SGHAT, CDR2 FQNNGV. Trimming pared 3 bases from V and 7 bases from J, leaving 13 bases between. CDR3 coding DNA: TGTGCCAGCAGCTTGGCGGGGTTTGGACAGCCCCAGCATTTT. Its translation is CASSLAGFGQPQHF.

The chain is built from TRBV7-2 and TRBJ2-1; perhaps TRBD1 as D (6 bases). Germline CDR1 SGHTA, CDR2 FQGNSA. The CDR3 is 15 amino acids. V shed 2 bases and J shed 4 bases, with 12 bases lying between them. This CDR3 is CASSLRTAIYNEQFF. DNA for the CDR3: TGTGCCAGCAGCTTACGGACAGCAATTTACAATGAGCAGTTCTTC. Full variable domain (outside the CDR3, taken from reference TRBV7-2 and TRBJ2-1): GAGVSQSPSNKVTEKGKDVELRCDPISGHTALYWYRQSLGQGLEFLIYFQGNSAPDKSGLPSDRFSAERTGGSVSTLTIQRTQQEDSAVYLCASSLRTAIYNEQFFGPGTRLTVL.

The rearrangement joins TRBV27 to TRBJ1-1; 7 nucleotides line up with TRBD1. The CDR3 is made up of 13 amino acids. With V trimmed by 6 bases and J by 4 bases, 5 bases remained unmatched. CDR1 and CDR2 (germline): MNHEY, SMNVEV (reference sequence). The CDR3 region is CASSPQGPTEAFF. Written as DNA, the CDR3 is TGTGCCAGCAGCCCACAGGGGCCCACTGAAGCTTTCTTT.